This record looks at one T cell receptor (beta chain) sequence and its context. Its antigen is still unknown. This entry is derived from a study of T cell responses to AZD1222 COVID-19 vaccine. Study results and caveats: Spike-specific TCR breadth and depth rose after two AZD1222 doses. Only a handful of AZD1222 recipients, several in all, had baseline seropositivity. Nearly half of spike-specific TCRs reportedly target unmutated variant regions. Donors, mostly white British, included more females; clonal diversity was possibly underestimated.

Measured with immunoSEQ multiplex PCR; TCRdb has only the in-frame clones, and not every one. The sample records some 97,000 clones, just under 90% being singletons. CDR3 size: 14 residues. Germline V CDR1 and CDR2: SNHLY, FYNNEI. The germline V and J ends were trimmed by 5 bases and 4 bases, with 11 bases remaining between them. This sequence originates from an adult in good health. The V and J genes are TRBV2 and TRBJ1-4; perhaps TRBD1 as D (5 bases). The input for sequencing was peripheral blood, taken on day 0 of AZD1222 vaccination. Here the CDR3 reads CASSPRDRNEKLFF. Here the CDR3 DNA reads TGTGCCAGCAGTCCCCGGGACCGTAATGAAAAACTGTTTTTT.